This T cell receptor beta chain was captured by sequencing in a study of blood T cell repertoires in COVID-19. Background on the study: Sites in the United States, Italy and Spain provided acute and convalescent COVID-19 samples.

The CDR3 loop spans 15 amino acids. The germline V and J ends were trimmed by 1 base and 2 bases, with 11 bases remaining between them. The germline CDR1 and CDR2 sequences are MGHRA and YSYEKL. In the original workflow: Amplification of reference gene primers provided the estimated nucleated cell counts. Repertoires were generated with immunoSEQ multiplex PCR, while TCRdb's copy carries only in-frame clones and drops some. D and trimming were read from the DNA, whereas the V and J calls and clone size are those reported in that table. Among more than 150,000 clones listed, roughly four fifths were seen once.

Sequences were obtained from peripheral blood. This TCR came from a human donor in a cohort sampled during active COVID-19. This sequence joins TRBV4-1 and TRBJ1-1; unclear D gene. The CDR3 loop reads CASSQVSLLNTEAFF. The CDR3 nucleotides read TGCGCCAGCAGCCAAGTCTCGCTATTAAACACTGAAGCTTTCTTT.